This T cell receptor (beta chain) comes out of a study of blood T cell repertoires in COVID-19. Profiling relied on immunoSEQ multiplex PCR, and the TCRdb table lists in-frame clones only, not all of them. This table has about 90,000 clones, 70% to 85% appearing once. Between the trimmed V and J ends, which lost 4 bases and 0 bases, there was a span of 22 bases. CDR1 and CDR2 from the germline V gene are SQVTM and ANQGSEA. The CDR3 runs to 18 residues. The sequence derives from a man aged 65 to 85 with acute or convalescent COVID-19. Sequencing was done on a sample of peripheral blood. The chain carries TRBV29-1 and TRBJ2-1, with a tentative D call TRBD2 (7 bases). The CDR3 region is CSVGGGRLKNYSYNEQFF. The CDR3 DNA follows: TGCAGCGTTGGGGGGGGGCGCCTGAAAAATTACTCCTACAATGAGCAGTTCTTC.